These T cell receptor beta chains were read from a single sample in a study of graft-versus-host responses after intestinal transplantation. The assay was immunoSEQ multiplex PCR, and TCRdb's table has in-frame clones only and misses some. The table has about 99,000 clones, roughly 87% seen once; the top ten hold 0.9%. Their recognized antigens are unknown. Source: unstimulated CD4+ T cells sorted from spleen or lymph node cells, taken before intestinal transplant. All receptors derive from a human donor who received an intestinal transplant. CDR3s include the opening cysteine and the closing phenylalanine or tryptophan. D genes are given only for firm matches. Where a row states a size, it is once, few, many or the class of an expanded clone; other rows omit it.

>.|TRBD2|TRBJ2-1|TRBV4-2
TGTGCCAGCAGCCAATTAGCGGGGGGGCCGGATAATGAGCAGTTCTTC
CASSQLAGGPDNEQFF
>.|TRBD1|TRBJ2-7|TRBV18
TGTGCCAGCTCACCCACCGGGACAGGAATTCACGAGCAGTACTTC
CASSPTGTGIHEQYF
>.|TRBD1|TRBJ1-1|TRBV7-9
TGTGCCAGCAGCCCGTCGGGACAGCCAATTGTAATGAACACTGAAGCTTTCTTT
CASSPSGQPIVMNTEAFF
>few|TRBD1|TRBJ1-6|TRBV9
TGTGCCAGCAGCGTTACCTCAACAGGGGGTTCACCCCTCCACTTT
CASSVTSTGGSPLHF
>.|.|TRBJ1-6|TRBV19
TGTGCCAGTAGGGTGGACAGTTATAATTCACCCCTCCACTTT
CASRVDSYNSPLHF
>.|.|TRBJ2-7|TRBV6-5
TGTGCCAGCAGTTACGATCCCACCTTCCTCGAGCAGTACTTC
CASSYDPTFLEQYF
>.|TRBD2|TRBJ2-1|TRBV30
TGTGCCTGGTCGGGACTAGCGGGAGGAGGGGAGCAGTTCTTC
CAWSGLAGGGEQFF
>.|TRBD2|TRBJ2-7|TRBV5-4
TGTGCCAGCAGTTCCACCGGGACTAGCGCAGTGCAGTACTTC
CASSSTGTSAVQYF
>once|TRBD1|TRBJ1-1|TRBV5-6
TGTGCCAGCAGCCCAGACAGGGGGAACAACATGAACACTGAAGCTTTCTTT
CASSPDRGNNMNTEAFF
>.|TRBD2|TRBJ2-3|TRBV4-1
TGCGCCAGCAGCCAATATTGGGGGGGAGCAGATACGCAGTATTTT
CASSQYWGGADTQYF
>.|TRBD1|TRBJ2-7|TRBV6-5
TGTGCCAGCAGCCACGACAGGGTGGGCTACGAGCAGTACTTC
CASSHDRVGYEQYF
>few|.|TRBJ2-7|TRBV2
TGTGCCAGCAGTGTACAGGGTTACCTCGACGAGCAGTACTTC
CASSVQGYLDEQYF
>.|.|TRBJ2-7|TRBV29-1
TGCAGCGCCGCCGGGACCTTAATCCCCGAGCAGTACTTC
CSAAGTLIPEQYF
>.|.|TRBJ1-5|TRBV6-1
TGTGCCAGCAGTAGGCGGGGGGGTCAGCCCCAGCATTTT
CASSRRGGQPQHF
>.|.|TRBJ2-2|TRBV9
TGTGCCAGCAGCGTACGGGCAACCGGGGAGCTGTTTTTT
CASSVRATGELFF
>.|TRBD1|TRBJ1-2|TRBV6-6
TGTGCCAGCAGGCCAGGGGGCGCGAGGGGCTACACCTTC
CASRPGGARGYTF
>.|.|TRBJ2-7|TRBV6-1
TGTGCCAGCAGTGGGAAGAGCCCCTACGAGCAGTACTTC
CASSGKSPYEQYF
>.|TRBD1|TRBJ1-6|TRBV5-1
TGCGCCAGCAGCTTGGTCCCGGGACAGAATAATTCACCCCTCCACTTT
CASSLVPGQNNSPLHF
>.|.|TRBJ2-3|TRBV29-1
TGCAGCGGGTCCCGGGCGAGGGGCACAGATACGCAGTATTTT
CSGSRARGTDTQYF
>.|TRBD2|TRBJ2-7|TRBV6-6
TGTGCCAGCAGTTTCGGGAGGGCCCCCTACGAGCAGTACTTC
CASSFGRAPYEQYF
>.|.|TRBJ2-2|TRBV5-1
TGCGCCAGCAGCCCTCAGGACCTAAGGGCCGGGGAGCTGTTTTTT
CASSPQDLRAGELFF
>once|.|TRBJ2-7|TRBV14
TGTGCCAGCAGCCAAGATAGGCAGGGCTTCTACGAGCAGTACTTC
CASSQDRQGFYEQYF
>.|TRBD2|TRBJ2-1|TRBV27
TGTGCCAGCAGTCCAGCCCCCATATCTAGCGGTACCTACAATGAGCAGTTCTTC
CASSPAPISSGTYNEQFF
>.|TRBD2|TRBJ2-1|TRBV5-4
TGTGCCAGCAGCCGGGGGACTAGCGGCACCTACAATGAGCAGTTCTTC
CASSRGTSGTYNEQFF
>few|.|TRBJ1-3|TRBV7-6
TGTGCCAGCAGCTTAGGAGAAGGAAACACCATATATTTT
CASSLGEGNTIYF
>.|.|TRBJ2-1|TRBV11-2
TGTGCCAGCAGCCCCTTAGGGGGGACCTCCTACAATGAGCAGTTCTTC
CASSPLGGTSYNEQFF
>.|.|TRBJ2-7|TRBV12-5
TGTGCTAGTGGTTGGGGCAAGGGCCTCGAGCAGTACTTC
CASGWGKGLEQYF
>.|.|TRBJ2-1|TRBV7-2
TGTGCCAGCAGCTTAACCCCAAGGGCGAGCTCCTACAATGAGCAGTTCTTC
CASSLTPRASSYNEQFF
>.|.|TRBJ2-5|TRBV5-1
TGCGCCAGCAGCTTGGCAACTAGCAGAGAGACCCAGTACTTC
CASSLATSRETQYF
>.|.|TRBJ1-1|TRBV20-1
TGCGGGGTCAGGAGGAACACTGAAGCTTTCTTT
CGVRRNTEAFF